This T cell receptor (beta chain) was captured by sequencing in a study of T cells in localized non-small cell lung cancer. General study points: Because researchers sequenced only one region of the tumor, heterogeneity is still possible.

TCRdb keeps only in-frame clones here, not all; method: immunoSEQ multiplex PCR. The profile shows around 50,000 clones, roughly 90% of them singletons. CDR3 length: 16 residues. With V trimmed by 4 bases and J by 0 bases, 2 bases remained unmatched. CDR1 and CDR2 from the germline V gene are SGHRS and YFSETQ. This clone was detected only once. Its antigen is still unknown. This clonotype was sampled from a male donor aged 60 or over with stage III squamous cell lung carcinoma. The chain employs TRBV5-1 and TRBJ2-2, with 11 bases lining up with TRBD2. The source was peripheral blood, collected before any cancer treatment. CDR3 residues: CASSPTSGANTGELFF. The CDR3 DNA reads as TGCGCCAGCAGCCCGACTAGCGGGGCGAACACCGGGGAGCTGTTTTTT. The variable domain in full, completed from reference TRBV5-1 and TRBJ2-2, reads KAGVTQTPRYLIKTRGQQVTLSCSPISGHRSVSWYQQTPGQGLQFLFEYFSETQRNKGNFPGRFSGRQFSNSRSEMNVSTLELGDSALYLCASSPTSGANTGELFFGEGSRLTVL.